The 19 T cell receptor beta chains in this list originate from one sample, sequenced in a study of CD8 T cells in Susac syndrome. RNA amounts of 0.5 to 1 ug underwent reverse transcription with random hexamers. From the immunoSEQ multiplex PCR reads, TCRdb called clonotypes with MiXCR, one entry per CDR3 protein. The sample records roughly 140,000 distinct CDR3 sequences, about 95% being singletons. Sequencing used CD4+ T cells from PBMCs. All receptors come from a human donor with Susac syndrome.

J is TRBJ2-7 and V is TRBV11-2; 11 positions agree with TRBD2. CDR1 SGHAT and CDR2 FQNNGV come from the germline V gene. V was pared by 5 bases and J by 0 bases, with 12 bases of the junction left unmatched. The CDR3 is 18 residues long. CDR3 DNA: TGTGCCAGCAGCGCCGGACTAGCGGGCGGTAGGAGCTCCTACGAGCAGTACTTC. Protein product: CASSAGLAGGRSSYEQYF.

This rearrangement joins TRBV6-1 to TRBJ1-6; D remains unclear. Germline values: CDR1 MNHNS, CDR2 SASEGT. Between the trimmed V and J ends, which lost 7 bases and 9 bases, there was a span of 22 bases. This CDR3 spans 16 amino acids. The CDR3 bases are TGTGCCAGCACCTCTTCCGCAGGCCGGGCCCTTTCACCCCTCCACTTT. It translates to CASTSSAGRALSPLHF.

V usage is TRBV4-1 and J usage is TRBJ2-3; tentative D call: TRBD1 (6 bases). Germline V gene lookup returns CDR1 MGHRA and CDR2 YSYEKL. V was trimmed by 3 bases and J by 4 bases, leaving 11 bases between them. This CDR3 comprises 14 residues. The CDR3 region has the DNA TGCGCCAGCAGCCACCAGGGGAGTGCAGATACGCAGTATTTT. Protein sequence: CASSHQGSADTQYF.

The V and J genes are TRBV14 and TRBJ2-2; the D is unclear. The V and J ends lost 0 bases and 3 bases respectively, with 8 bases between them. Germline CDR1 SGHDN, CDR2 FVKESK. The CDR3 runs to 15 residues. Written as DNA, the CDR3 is TGTGCCAGCAGCCAAGATCCATGGGACACCGGGGAGCTGTTTTTT. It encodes CASSQDPWDTGELFF.

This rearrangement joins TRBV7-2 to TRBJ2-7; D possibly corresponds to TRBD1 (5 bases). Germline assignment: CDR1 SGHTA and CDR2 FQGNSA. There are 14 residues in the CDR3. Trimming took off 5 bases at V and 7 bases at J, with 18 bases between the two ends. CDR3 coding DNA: TGTGCCAGCAGCCCGCAGGGTGCTCTAGGAGAGCAGTACTTC. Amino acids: CASSPQGALGEQYF.

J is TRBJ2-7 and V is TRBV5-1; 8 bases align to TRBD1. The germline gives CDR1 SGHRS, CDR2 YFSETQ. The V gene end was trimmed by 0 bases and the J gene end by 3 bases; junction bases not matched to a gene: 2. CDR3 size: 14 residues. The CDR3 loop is CASSLGGQVYEQYF. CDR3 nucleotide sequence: TGCGCCAGCAGCTTGGGGGGACAGGTCTACGAGCAGTACTTC.

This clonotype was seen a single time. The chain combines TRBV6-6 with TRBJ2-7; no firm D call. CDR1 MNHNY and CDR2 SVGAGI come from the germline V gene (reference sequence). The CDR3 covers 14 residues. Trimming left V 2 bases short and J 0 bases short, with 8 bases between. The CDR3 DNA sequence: TGTGCCAGCAGTTACCTGACGGTCTCCTACGAGCAGTACTTC. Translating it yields CASSYLTVSYEQYF.

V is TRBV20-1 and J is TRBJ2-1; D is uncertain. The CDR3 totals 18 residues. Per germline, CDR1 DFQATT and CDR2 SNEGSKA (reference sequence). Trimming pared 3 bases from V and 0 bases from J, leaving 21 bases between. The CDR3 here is CSASFGGSGRSSYNEQFF. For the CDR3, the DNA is TGCAGTGCTAGTTTTGGTGGTTCCGGACGGAGCTCCTACAATGAGCAGTTCTTC.

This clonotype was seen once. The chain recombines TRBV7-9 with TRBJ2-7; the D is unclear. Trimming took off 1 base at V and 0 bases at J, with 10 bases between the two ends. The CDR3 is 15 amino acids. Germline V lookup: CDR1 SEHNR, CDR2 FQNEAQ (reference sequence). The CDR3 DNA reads TGTGCCAGCAGCTTAGGGGCAGTCCTCTCCTACGAGCAGTACTTC. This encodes CASSLGAVLSYEQYF.

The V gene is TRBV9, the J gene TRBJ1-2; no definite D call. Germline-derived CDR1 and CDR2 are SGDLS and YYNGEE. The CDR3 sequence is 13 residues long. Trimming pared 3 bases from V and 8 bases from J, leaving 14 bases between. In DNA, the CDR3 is TGTGCCAGCAGCGAACTCACCATGGGCGGCTACACCTTC. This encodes CASSELTMGGYTF.

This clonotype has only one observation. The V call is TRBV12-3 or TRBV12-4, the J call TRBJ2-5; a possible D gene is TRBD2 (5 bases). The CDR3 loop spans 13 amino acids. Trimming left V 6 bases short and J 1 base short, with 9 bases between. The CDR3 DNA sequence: TGTGCCAGCAGATCGGACTCCCAAGAGACCCAGTACTTC. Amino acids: CASRSDSQETQYF.

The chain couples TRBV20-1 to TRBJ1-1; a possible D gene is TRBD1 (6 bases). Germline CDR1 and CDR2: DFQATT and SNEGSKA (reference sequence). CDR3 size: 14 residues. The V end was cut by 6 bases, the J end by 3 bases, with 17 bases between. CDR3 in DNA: TGCAGTGCAATCTCTACAGGGTCGCACACTGAAGCTTTCTTT. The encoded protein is CSAISTGSHTEAFF.

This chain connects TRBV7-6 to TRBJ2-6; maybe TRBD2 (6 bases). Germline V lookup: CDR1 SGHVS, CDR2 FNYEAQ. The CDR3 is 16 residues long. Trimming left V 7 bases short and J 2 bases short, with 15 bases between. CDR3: CASITPGEPGANVLTF. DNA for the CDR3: TGTGCCAGCATAACCCCGGGGGAGCCTGGGGCCAACGTCCTGACTTTC.

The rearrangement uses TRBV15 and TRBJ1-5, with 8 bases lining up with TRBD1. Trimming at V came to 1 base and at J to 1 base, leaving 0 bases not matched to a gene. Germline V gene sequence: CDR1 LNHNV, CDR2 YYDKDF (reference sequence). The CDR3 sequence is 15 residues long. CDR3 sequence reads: CATSRGQGSNQPQHF. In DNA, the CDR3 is TGTGCCACCAGCAGAGGACAGGGGAGCAATCAGCCCCAGCATTTT.

The DNA of the CDR3 is TGTGCCAGTAGGGACGGGAGGTTCACTGAAGCTTTCTTT. It translates to CASRDGRFTEAFF. The chain employs TRBV19 and TRBJ1-1; no reliable D call. Per the germline V gene, CDR1 is LNHDA and CDR2 is SQIVND (reference sequence). V was cut by 6 bases and J by 4 bases, with 12 bases left in between. There are 13 residues in the CDR3.

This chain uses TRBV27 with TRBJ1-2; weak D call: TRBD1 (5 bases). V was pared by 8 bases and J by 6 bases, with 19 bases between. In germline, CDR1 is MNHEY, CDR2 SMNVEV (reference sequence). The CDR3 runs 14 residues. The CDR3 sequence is CASSGTYRNDGYTF. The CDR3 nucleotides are TGTGCCAGCTCAGGGACTTATCGGAACGATGGCTACACCTTC.

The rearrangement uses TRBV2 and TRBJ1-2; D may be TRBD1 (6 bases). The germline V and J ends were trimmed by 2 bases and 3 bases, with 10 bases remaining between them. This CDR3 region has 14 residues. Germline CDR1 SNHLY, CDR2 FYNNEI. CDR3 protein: CASSEYRVDYGYTF. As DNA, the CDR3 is TGTGCCAGCAGTGAATACAGGGTCGACTATGGCTACACCTTC.

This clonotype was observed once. This CDR3 reads CASSHPEGGQYF. CDR3 DNA: TGTGCCAGCAGCCACCCCGAGGGTGGGCAGTACTTC. V and J are TRBV3-1 and TRBJ2-7, with D perhaps matching TRBD2 (5 bases). The CDR3 totals 12 residues. The germline V gene has CDR1 LGHDT and CDR2 YNNKEL (reference sequence). V was clipped by 3 bases and J by 9 bases, with 12 bases between them.

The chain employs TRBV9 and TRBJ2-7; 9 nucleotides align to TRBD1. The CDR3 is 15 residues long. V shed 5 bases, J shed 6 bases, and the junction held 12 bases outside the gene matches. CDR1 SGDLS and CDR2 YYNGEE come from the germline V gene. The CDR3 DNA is TGTGCCAGCAGTCGAAACCGGGACAGGGTCGGCGAGCAGTACTTC. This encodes CASSRNRDRVGEQYF.